This TCR beta chain originates from a study of blood T cell repertoires in COVID-19. On the study more broadly: Sources were T cells, B-cell-depleted T cells, or PBMCs; the material itself was cDNA or gDNA.

Sequenced by immunoSEQ multiplex PCR; TCRdb stores in-frame clones only, minus some. The data hold 23,000 or so clones, with 75% to 95% observed a single time. The germline V and J ends were trimmed by 3 bases and 4 bases, with 19 bases remaining between them. Germline V gene lookup returns CDR1 KGHDR and CDR2 SFDVKD. This CDR3 is 17 amino acids long. Specimen: peripheral blood. The genes are TRBV24-1 and TRBJ2-3; a weak D match, TRBD1 (7 bases). This sequence was found in a human donor in a cohort sampled during active COVID-19. DNA of the CDR3: TGTGCCACCAGTGATCCGGGGACAGCCGGAGGGGCAGATACGCAGTATTTT. Translation: CATSDPGTAGGADTQYF.